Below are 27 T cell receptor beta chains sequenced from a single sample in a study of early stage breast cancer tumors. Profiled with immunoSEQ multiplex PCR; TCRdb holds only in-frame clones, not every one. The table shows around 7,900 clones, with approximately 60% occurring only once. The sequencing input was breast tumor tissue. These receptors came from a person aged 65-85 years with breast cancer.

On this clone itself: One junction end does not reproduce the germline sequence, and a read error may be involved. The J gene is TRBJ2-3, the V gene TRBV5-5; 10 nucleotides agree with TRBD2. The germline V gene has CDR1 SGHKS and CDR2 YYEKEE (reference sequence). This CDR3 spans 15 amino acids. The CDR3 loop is CASSQRTSGADTQYF. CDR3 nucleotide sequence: TGCGCCAGCAGCCAAAGGACTAGCGGCGCGGATACGCAGTATTTT.

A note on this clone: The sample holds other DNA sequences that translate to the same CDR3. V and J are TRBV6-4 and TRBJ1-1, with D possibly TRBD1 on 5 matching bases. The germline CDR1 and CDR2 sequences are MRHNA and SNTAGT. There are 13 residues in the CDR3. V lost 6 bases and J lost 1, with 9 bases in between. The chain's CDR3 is CASSLTGNTEAFF. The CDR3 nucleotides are TGTGCCAGCAGCCTCACAGGGAACACTGAAGCTTTCTTT.

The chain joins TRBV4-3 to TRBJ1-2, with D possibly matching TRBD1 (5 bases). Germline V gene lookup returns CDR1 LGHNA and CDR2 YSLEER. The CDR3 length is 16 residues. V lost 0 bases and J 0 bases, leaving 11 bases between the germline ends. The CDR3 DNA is TGCGCCAGCAGCCAAGATTGGGGCGGGACTAACTATGGCTACACCTTC. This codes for CASSQDWGGTNYGYTF.

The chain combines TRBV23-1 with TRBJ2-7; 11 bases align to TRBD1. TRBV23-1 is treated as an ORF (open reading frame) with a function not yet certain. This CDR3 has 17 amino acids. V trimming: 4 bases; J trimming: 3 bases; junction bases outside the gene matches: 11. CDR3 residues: CASSPGTGGSGGYEQYF. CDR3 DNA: TGCGCCAGCAGTCCCGGGACAGGGGGTAGTGGTGGCTACGAGCAGTACTTC.

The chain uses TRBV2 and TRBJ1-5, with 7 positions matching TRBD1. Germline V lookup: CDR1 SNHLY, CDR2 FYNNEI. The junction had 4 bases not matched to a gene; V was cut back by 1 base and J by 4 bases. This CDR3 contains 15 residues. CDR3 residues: CASSEVRGYNQPQHF. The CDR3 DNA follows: TGTGCCAGCAGTGAAGTCAGGGGGTATAATCAGCCCCAGCATTTT.

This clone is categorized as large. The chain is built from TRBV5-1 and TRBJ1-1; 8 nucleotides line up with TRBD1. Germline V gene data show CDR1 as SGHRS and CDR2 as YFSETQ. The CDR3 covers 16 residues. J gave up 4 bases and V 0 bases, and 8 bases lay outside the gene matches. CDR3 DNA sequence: TGCGCCAGCAGCTTGGACGGTCTTGACAGGGGCACTGAAGCTTTCTTT. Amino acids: CASSLDGLDRGTEAFF.

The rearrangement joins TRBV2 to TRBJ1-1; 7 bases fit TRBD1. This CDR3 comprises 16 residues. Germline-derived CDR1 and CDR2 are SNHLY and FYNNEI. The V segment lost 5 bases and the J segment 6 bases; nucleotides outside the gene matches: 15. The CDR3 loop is CASSPLQTGTSSEAFF. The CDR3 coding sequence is TGTGCCAGCAGTCCATTACAGACAGGGACAAGCTCTGAAGCTTTCTTT.

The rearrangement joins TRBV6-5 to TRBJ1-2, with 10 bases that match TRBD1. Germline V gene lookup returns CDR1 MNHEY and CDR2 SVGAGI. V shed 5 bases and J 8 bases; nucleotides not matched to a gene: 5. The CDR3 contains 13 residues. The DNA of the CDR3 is TGTGCCAGCAGTCAGGACAGGGGGGTCGGCTACACCTTC. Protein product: CASSQDRGVGYTF.

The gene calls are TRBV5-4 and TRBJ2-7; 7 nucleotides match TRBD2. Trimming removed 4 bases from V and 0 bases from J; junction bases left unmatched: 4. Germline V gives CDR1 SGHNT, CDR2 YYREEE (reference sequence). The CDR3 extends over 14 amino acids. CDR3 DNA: TGTGCCAGCAGCGCCGCTAGCGGCTCCTACGAGCAGTACTTC. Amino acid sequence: CASSAASGSYEQYF. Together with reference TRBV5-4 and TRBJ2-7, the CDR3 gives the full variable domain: ETGVTQSPTHLIKTRGQQVTLRCSSQSGHNTVSWYQQALGQGPQFIFQYYREEENGRGNFPPRFSGLQFPNYSSELNVNALELDDSALYLCASSAASGSYEQYFGPGTRLTVT.

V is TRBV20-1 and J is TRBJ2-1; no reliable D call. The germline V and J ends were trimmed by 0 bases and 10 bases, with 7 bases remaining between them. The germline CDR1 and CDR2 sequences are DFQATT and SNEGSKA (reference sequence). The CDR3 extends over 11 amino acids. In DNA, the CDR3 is TGCAGTGCTAGAGAAGTACGGGAGCAGTTCTTC. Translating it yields CSAREVREQFF.

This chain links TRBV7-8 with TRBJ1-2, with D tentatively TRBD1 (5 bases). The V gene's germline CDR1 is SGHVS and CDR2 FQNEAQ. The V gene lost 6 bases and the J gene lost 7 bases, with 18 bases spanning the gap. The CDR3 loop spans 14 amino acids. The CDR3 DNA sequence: TGTGCCAGCAGTCCGATGGGGGGTAATTTTGGCTACACCTTC. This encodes CASSPMGGNFGYTF.

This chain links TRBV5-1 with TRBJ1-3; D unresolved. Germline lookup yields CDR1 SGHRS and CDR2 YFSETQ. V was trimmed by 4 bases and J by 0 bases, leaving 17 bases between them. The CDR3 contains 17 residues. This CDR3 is CASSPSGLFSSGNTIYF. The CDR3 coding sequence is TGCGCCAGCAGCCCCTCAGGACTTTTTTCCTCTGGAAACACCATATATTTT.

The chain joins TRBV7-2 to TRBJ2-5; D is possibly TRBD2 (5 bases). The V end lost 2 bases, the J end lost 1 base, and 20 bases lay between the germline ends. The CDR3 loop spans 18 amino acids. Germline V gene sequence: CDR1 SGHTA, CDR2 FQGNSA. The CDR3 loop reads CASSLNAVRRATQETQYF. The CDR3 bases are TGTGCCAGCAGCTTAAATGCGGTTCGGCGGGCGACCCAAGAGACCCAGTACTTC.

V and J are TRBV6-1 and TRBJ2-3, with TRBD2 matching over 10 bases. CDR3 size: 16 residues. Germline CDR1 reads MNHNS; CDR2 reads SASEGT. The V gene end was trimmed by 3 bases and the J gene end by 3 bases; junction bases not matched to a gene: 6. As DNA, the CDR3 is TGTGCCAGCAGTGAGAGCGGGGGGGCCATAACAGATACGCAGTATTTT. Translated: CASSESGGAITDTQYF.

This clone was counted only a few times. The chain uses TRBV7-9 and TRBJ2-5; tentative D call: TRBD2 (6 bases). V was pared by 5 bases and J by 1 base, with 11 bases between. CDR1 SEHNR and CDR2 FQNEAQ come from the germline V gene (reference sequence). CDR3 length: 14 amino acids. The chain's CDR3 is CASSPRDGQETQYF. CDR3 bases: TGTGCCAGCAGCCCGCGGGACGGCCAAGAGACCCAGTACTTC. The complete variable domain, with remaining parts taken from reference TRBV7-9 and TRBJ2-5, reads DTGVSQNPRHKITKRGQNVTFRCDPISEHNRLYWYRQTLGQGPEFLTYFQNEAQLEKSRLLSDRFSAERPKGSFSTLEIQRTEQGDSAMYLCASSPRDGQETQYFGPGTRLLVL.

The CDR3 loop is CASSLDPGTGALSTEAFF. The CDR3 nucleotides are TGCGCCAGCAGCTTGGATCCCGGGACAGGGGCGTTGAGCACTGAAGCTTTCTTT. The chain couples TRBV5-1 to TRBJ1-1; TRBD1 aligns across 10 bases. Germline V gene lookup returns CDR1 SGHRS and CDR2 YFSETQ. The CDR3 contains 18 residues. Unmatched junction bases numbered 12, after V lost 0 bases and J lost 4 bases.

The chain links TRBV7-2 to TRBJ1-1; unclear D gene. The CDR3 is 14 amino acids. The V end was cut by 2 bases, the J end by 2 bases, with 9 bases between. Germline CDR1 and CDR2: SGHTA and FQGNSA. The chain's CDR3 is CASSLLSRNTEAFF. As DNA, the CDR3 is TGTGCCAGCAGCTTATTGTCTAGAAACACTGAAGCTTTCTTT.

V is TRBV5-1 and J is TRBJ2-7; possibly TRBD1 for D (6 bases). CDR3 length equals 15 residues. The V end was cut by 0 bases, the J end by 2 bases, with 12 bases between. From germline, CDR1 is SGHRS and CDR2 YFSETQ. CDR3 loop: CASSLEPGVTYEQYF. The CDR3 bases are TGCGCCAGCAGCTTGGAGCCAGGGGTCACCTACGAGCAGTACTTC.

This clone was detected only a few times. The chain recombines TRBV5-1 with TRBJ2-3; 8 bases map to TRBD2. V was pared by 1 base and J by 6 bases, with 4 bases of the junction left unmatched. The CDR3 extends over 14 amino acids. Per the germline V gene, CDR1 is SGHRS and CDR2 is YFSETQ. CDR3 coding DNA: TGCGCCAGCAGCTTGTTGCTAGCGGGTGATACGCAGTATTTT. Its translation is CASSLLLAGDTQYF.

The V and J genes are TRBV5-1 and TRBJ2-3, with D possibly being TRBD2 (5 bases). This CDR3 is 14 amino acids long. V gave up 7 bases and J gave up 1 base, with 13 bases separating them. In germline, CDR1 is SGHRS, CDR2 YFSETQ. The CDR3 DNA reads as TGCGCCAGCTTCCGAGGGTCCGGCACAGATACGCAGTATTTT. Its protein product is CASFRGSGTDTQYF.

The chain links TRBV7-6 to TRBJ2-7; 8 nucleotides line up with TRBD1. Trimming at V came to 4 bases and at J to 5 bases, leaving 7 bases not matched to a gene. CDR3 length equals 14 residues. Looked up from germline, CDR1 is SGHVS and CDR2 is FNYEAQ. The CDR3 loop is CASSYNDRGHEQYF. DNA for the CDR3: TGTGCCAGCAGCTACAACGACAGGGGCCACGAGCAGTACTTC.

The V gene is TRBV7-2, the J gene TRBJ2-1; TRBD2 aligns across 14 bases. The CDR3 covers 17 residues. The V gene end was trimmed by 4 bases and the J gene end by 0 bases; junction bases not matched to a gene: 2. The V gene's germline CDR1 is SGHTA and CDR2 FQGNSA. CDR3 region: CASSSGLAGVSYNEQFF. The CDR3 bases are TGTGCCAGCAGCTCGGGACTAGCGGGGGTCTCCTACAATGAGCAGTTCTTC.

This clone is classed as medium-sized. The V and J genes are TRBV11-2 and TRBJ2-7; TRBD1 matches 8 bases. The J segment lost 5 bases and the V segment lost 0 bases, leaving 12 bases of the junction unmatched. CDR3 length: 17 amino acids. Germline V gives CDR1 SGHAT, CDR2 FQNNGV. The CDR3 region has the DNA TGTGCCAGCAGCTTAGATGGGACAGGCGCCGTTGGGGACGAGCAGTACTTC. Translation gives CASSLDGTGAVGDEQYF.

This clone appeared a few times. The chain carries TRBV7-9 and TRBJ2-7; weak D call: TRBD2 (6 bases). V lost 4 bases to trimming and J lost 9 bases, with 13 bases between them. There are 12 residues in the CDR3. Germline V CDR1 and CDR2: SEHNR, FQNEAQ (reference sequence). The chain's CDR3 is CASSSGRLGQYF. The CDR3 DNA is TGTGCCAGCAGCTCAGGGAGGCTAGGGCAGTACTTC. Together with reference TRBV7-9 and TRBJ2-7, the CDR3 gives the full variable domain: DTGVSQNPRHKITKRGQNVTFRCDPISEHNRLYWYRQTLGQGPEFLTYFQNEAQLEKSRLLSDRFSAERPKGSFSTLEIQRTEQGDSAMYLCASSSGRLGQYFGPGTRLTVT.

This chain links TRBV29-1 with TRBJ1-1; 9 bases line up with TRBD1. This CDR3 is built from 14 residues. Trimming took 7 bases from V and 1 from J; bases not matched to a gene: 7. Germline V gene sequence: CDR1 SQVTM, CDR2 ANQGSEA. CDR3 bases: TGCAGCGCTGGACAGGGGAGATCGAACACTGAAGCTTTCTTT. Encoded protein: CSAGQGRSNTEAFF.

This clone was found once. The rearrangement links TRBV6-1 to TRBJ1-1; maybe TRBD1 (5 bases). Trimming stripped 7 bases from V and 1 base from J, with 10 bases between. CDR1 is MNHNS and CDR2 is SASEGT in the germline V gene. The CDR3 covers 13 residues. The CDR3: CASKGPRNTEAFF. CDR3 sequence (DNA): TGTGCCAGCAAGGGGCCTAGGAACACTGAAGCTTTCTTT.

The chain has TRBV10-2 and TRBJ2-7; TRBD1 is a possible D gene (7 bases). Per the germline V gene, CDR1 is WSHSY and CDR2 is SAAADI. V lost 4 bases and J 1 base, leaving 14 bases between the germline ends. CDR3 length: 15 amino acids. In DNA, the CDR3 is TGCGCCAGCAGTGCCTTACAGGGGACTTCCTACGAGCAGTACTTC. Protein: CASSALQGTSYEQYF.